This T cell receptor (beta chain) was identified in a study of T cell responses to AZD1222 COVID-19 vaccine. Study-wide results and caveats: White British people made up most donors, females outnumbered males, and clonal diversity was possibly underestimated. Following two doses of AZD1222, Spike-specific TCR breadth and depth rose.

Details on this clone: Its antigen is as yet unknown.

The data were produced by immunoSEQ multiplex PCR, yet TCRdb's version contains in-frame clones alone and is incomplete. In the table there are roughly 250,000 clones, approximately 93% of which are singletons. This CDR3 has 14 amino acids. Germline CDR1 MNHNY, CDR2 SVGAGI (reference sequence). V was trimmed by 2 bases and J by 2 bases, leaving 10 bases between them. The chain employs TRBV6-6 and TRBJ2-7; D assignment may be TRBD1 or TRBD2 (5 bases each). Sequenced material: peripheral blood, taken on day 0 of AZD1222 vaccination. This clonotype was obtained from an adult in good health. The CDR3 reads CASSYVGETYEQYF. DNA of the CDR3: TGTGCCAGCAGTTACGTGGGGGAGACCTACGAGCAGTACTTC.